Listed below are T cell receptor beta chains from one sample, sequenced in a study of cytomegalovirus exposure and HLA in healthy donors. Here immunoSEQ multiplex PCR was the method, and the copy in TCRdb shows in-frame clones only, minus some. Of 90,000 to 100,000 clones listed, about 83% were seen once; the top ten hold roughly 3.9%. Sequenced input: PBMCs. The receptors shown here come from a woman aged 25 to 45 in good health and CMV-seronegative. CDR3s include the opening cysteine and the closing phenylalanine or tryptophan. A D gene is named only where the DNA matches it firmly. A clone size is listed for some rows: how often the clone was seen (once, few, many), or a class if it is expanded.

>TRBV19|.|TRBD1|TRBJ2-7
CATAPGTGTAYEQYF
TGTGCCACTGCACCCGGGACAGGGACTGCCTACGAGCAGTACTTC
>TRBV10-3|.|TRBD2|TRBJ2-3
CAISSSGKKDTQYF
TGTGCCATCAGCTCTAGCGGGAAAAAAGATACGCAGTATTTT
>TRBV4-2|.|TRBD1|TRBJ1-5
CASSQAPGGFQPQHF
TGTGCCAGCAGCCAAGCACCAGGGGGTTTCCAGCCCCAGCATTTT
>TRBV5-5|.|.|TRBJ2-7
CASSLGTDSSYEQYF
TGTGCCAGCAGCTTGGGAACGGACAGCTCCTACGAGCAGTACTTC
>TRBV6-6|.|.|TRBJ2-3
CASSWRPDTDTQYF
TGTGCCAGCAGTTGGAGGCCTGACACAGATACGCAGTATTTT
>TRBV5-1|.|.|TRBJ1-2
CASSWRTANYGYTF
TGCGCCAGCAGCTGGAGGACAGCTAACTATGGCTACACCTTC
>TRBV5-5|.|TRBD1|TRBJ1-6
CASSFGTGNNSPLHF
TGTGCCAGCAGCTTTGGGACAGGGAATAATTCACCCCTCCACTTT
>TRBV11-1|.|.|TRBJ2-1
CASSFLEESNEQFF
TGTGCCAGCAGCTTCCTGGAGGAGTCAAATGAGCAGTTCTTC
>TRBV25-1|.|TRBD2|TRBJ2-3
CASSAGTRAIDTQYF
TGTGCCAGCAGTGCCGGGACTAGGGCCATCGATACGCAGTATTTT
>TRBV6-1|.|.|TRBJ2-1
CASSQTEYNEQFF
TGTGCCAGCAGTCAAACAGAGTACAATGAGCAGTTCTTC
>TRBV6-6|.|TRBD2|TRBJ2-2
CASSYPGGGTAGELFF
TGTGCCAGCAGTTACCCTGGCGGGGGAACGGCCGGGGAGCTGTTTTTT
>TRBV28|.|.|TRBJ1-6
CASSFTPGYSLHF
TGTGCCAGCAGTTTTACCCCAGGGTACTCCCTCCACTTT
>TRBV12-2|.|.|TRBJ2-2
CASRLERTPRNTGELFF
TGTGCAAGTCGCTTAGAAAGGACACCCCGAAACACCGGGGAGCTGTTTTTT
>TRBV5-6|.|.|TRBJ1-3
CASSLGAPNSGNTIYF
TGTGCCAGCAGCTTGGGCGCGCCCAACTCTGGAAACACCATATATTTT
>TRBV9|.|.|TRBJ1-1
CASSPIGDTEAFF
TGTGCCAGCAGCCCAATAGGGGACACTGAAGCTTTCTTT
>TRBV11-3|once|.|TRBJ1-1
CASAPDSVSTEAFF
TGTGCCAGCGCCCCGGACAGCGTGTCCACTGAAGCTTTCTTT
>TRBV5-5|.|.|TRBJ1-5
CASSMDGSSNQPQHF
TGTGCCAGCAGCATGGACGGTTCTAGCAATCAGCCCCAGCATTTT
>TRBV5-1|.|.|TRBJ2-5
CASSFTATIQETQYF
TGCGCCAGCAGCTTTACCGCTACGATTCAAGAGACCCAGTACTTC
>TRBV9|.|TRBD2|TRBJ2-3
CASSSGTRGDTQYF
TGTGCCAGCAGCTCCGGGACTAGGGGAGATACGCAGTATTTT
>TRBV6-1|.|.|TRBJ1-4
CASSVYTGGGEKLFF
TGTGCCAGCAGTGTGTACACCGGGGGGGGAGAAAAACTGTTTTTT
>TRBV19|.|TRBD1|TRBJ2-7
CASSILGGASDEQYF
TGTGCCAGTAGTATATTAGGGGGCGCTTCGGACGAGCAGTACTTC
>TRBV29-1|.|.|TRBJ2-7
CSVEKPTGGRSYEQYF
TGCAGCGTTGAAAAACCCACCGGGGGACGGAGCTACGAGCAGTACTTC
>TRBV7-2|.|TRBD2|TRBJ2-3
CASSWGLAGAPQYF
TGTGCCAGCAGCTGGGGACTAGCGGGAGCCCCGCAGTATTTT
>TRBV5-4|.|.|TRBJ1-4
CASSPGAGNANEKLFF
TGTGCCAGCAGCCCGGGAGCGGGGAATGCTAATGAAAAACTGTTTTTT
>TRBV25-1|.|.|TRBJ1-1
CASRHTVNTEAFF
TGTGCCAGCAGGCACACAGTAAACACTGAAGCTTTCTTT